This T cell receptor beta chain was recorded in a study of CD8 T cells in ankylosing spondylitis. The study's findings and limits: A motif in TCR beta, a set of under 10 highly homologous variants, appeared characteristic of ankylosing spondylitis blood.

The CDR3 extends over 15 amino acids. Germline V gene sequence: CDR1 LGHDT, CDR2 YNNKEL (reference sequence). After removal of 1 base from V and 2 bases from J, the junction contained 5 bases not matched to a gene. About this clonotype itself: Antigen: not known.

Making the TCR beta libraries involved quantitative 5'-RACE with molecular barcodes. MiXCR was run by TCRdb on the 5' RACE reads, yielding one entry per CDR3 protein. The table includes roughly 440,000 distinct CDR3 sequences, roughly a sixth detected once. This chain uses TRBV3-1 with TRBJ2-7, with TRBD2 matching over 7 bases. This TCR came from a male donor with ankylosing spondylitis. Sequenced sample: blood, either unsorted or a sorted T cell fraction (not recorded which). CDR3: CASSQVPSGAYEQYF. In DNA, the CDR3 is TGTGCCAGCAGCCAAGTCCCTAGCGGAGCCTACGAGCAGTACTTC.